This T cell receptor (beta chain) stems from a study of blood T cell repertoires in COVID-19. Germline V lookup: CDR1 LGHDT, CDR2 YNNKEL (reference sequence). The CDR3 contains 12 residues. V was cut by 6 bases and J by 0 bases, with 5 bases left in between. The assay was immunoSEQ multiplex PCR, and TCRdb's table has in-frame clones only and misses some. This sample has 200,000 to 250,000 clones, with 90% found just once. The chain couples TRBV3-1 (or the pseudogene TRBV3-2) to TRBJ1-1; unclear D gene. The receptor was derived from a young man who had been exposed to COVID-19. The sample comprised PBMCs or T cells enriched from blood (not recorded which). The CDR3 sequence is CASRQLNTEAFF. DNA for the CDR3: TGTGCCAGCAGACAGTTGAACACTGAAGCTTTCTTT.